This is a list of T cell receptor beta chains from one sample in a study of cytomegalovirus exposure and HLA in healthy donors. Profiled with immunoSEQ multiplex PCR; TCRdb holds only in-frame clones, not every one. Of about 200,000 clones listed, around 78% are singletons. The sample consisted of PBMCs. These receptors all come from a woman in her thirties in good health and CMV-seropositive. CDR3s include the opening cysteine and the closing phenylalanine or tryptophan.

j_gene	v_gene	CDR3aa
TRBJ1-3	TRBV9	CASSVGAVTGNTIYF
TRBJ2-1	TRBV4-1	CASSPHSGRALDEQFF
TRBJ2-7	TRBV7-9	CASSLSAGGPYEQYF
TRBJ1-3	TRBV7-2	CASSLNLEDTIYF
TRBJ1-1	TRBV10-3	CAIRPGQGSTEAFF
TRBJ2-7	TRBV4-1	CASSPTRDRGSYEQYF
TRBJ1-6	TRBV28	CASSDRTGDNSPLHF
TRBJ2-2	TRBV19	CASSTQGFNTGELFF
TRBJ2-2	TRBV7-2	CASSLNLAYGELFF
TRBJ1-5	TRBV2	CASSAGQYSNQPQHF
TRBJ1-2	TRBV27	CASSSQTPIDMAGYTF
TRBJ2-1	TRBV28	CASRGQGNYNEQFF
TRBJ2-5	TRBV18	CASSRGQETQYF
TRBJ2-1	TRBV29-1	CSVRQGDYNEQFF
TRBJ2-5	TRBV11-2	CATTGGETQYF
TRBJ1-1	TRBV5-1	CASSLEGGEAFF
TRBJ2-1	TRBV30	CAWRTTLNNEQFF
TRBJ1-2	TRBV4-2	CASSQDRRGSPGYTF
TRBJ2-2	TRBV5-5	CASSLEPSGVYTGELFF
TRBJ1-6	TRBV7-6	CASSLGQTPSPLHF
TRBJ1-2	TRBV6-5	CASSNSNRGYGYTF
TRBJ2-7	TRBV5-1	CASSLGHRGGTYEQYF
TRBJ2-3	TRBV5-6	CASSFPGLAGGDTQYF
TRBJ2-1	TRBV19	CASSIVAGASNEQFF
TRBJ2-5	TRBV4-1	CASSQGRQGETQYF
TRBJ1-1	TRBV4-2	CASSQTTVNTEAFF
TRBJ1-1	TRBV7-8	CASSRDRGTEAFF
TRBJ1-1	TRBV20-1	CSIRQGTEAFF
TRBJ2-3	TRBV7-6	CASSLGTGPDTQYF
TRBJ1-1	TRBV7-8	CASSSSGTEAFF
TRBJ2-1	TRBV5-5	CASSLRGPGDEQFF
TRBJ2-7	TRBV6-1	CATNRGESDEQYF
TRBJ1-1	TRBV6-5	CASSSDRNKDREAFF
TRBJ2-7	TRBV7-3	CASRRQGAYEQYF
TRBJ2-3	TRBV15	CATSRNRAGDTQYF
TRBJ2-5	TRBV6-5	CASSYGLAEQETQYF
TRBJ1-3	TRBV6-6	CASSYTTGGNTIYF
TRBJ1-1	TRBV29-1	CATKEGAQNTEAFF
TRBJ2-7	TRBV6-6	CASSDTSYEQYF
TRBJ1-4	TRBV7-3	CASSPSSGGNEKLFF